The TCR beta chain described here comes from a study of response to subunit inactivated influenza vaccine. TCRdb fed the RT-PCR reads into MiXCR, producing one record per CDR3 protein. Here the sample spans 600,000 to 850,000 distinct CDR3 sequences, 14% being singletons. This clonotype has a count of ten or more. The antigen is not known. Germline V gene sequence: CDR1 SGHTA, CDR2 FQGNSA. The junction had 2 bases not matched to a gene; V was cut back by 4 bases and J by 0 bases. The CDR3 spans 16 residues. Study results and limitations: The authors proposed limited new T cell recruitment per seasonal influenza vaccination.

This specimen consisted of PBMCs from blood, obtained 14 days before vaccination. The V and J genes are TRBV7-2 and TRBJ2-3; 12 nucleotides agree with TRBD2. This TCR derives from a man between 45 and 60 years old who received an inactivated influenza vaccine. CDR3 DNA sequence: TGTGCCAGCAGCTCCGGGACTAGCGGGAGCACAGATACGCAGTATTTT. As protein: CASSSGTSGSTDTQYF.